Following are 16 T cell receptor beta chains from one sample sequenced in a study of T cells after posttransplantation cyclophosphamide. The data were produced by immunoSEQ multiplex PCR, yet TCRdb's version contains in-frame clones alone and is incomplete. The sample records 45,000 to 65,000 clones, under 95% being singletons. Sequenced input: PBMCs. Receptors were obtained from a woman aged 30 to 39 in good health and a related stem cell transplant donor.

This clone was counted once. This chain links TRBV11-3 with TRBJ1-1; TRBD1 is a possible D gene (6 bases). The germline CDR1 and CDR2 sequences are SGHNT and YENEEA. Between the trimmed V and J ends, which lost 4 bases and 1 base, there was a span of 16 bases. CDR3 size: 16 residues. The CDR3 DNA reads as TGTGCCAGCAGCTACAAGATGACAGGCGGGAACACTGAAGCTTTCTTT. It encodes CASSYKMTGGNTEAFF.

This clone was counted between two and nine times. Other DNA variants within this sample encode the same CDR3. This rearrangement joins TRBV11-3 to TRBJ2-2, with no clear D. Germline CDR1 and CDR2: SGHNT and YENEEA. V was cut by 1 base and J by 1 base, with 7 bases left in between. The CDR3 consists of 15 residues. The CDR3 loop reads CASSLAAGNTGELFF. The CDR3 DNA follows: TGTGCCAGCAGCTTAGCCGCAGGGAACACCGGGGAGCTGTTTTTT.

This chain joins TRBV19 and TRBJ2-1; D is perhaps TRBD2 (7 bases). Trimming cost V 10 bases and J 2 bases, with 12 bases left between them. The CDR3 extends over 13 amino acids. Per the germline V gene, CDR1 is LNHDA and CDR2 is SQIVND (reference sequence). CDR3 loop: CATGEGPYNEQFF. CDR3 DNA sequence: TGTGCCACAGGGGAGGGACCCTACAATGAGCAGTTCTTC.

V usage is TRBV10-3 and J usage is TRBJ1-1, with a possible D match to TRBD1 (5 bases). This CDR3 spans 13 amino acids. The ends were cut back, 4 bases at V and 1 base at J, with 7 bases in the middle. Germline lookup yields CDR1 ENHRY and CDR2 SYGVKD. CDR3 region: CAISAGPNTEAFF. CDR3 in DNA: TGTGCCATCAGTGCAGGGCCGAACACTGAAGCTTTCTTT.

The chain has TRBV27 and TRBJ2-1, with D hard to call. Germline V gene data show CDR1 as MNHEY and CDR2 as SMNVEV (reference sequence). The CDR3 loop spans 15 amino acids. Between the trimmed V and J ends, which lost 5 bases and 4 bases, there was a span of 15 bases. CDR3 nucleotide sequence: TGTGCCAGCAGTCCAGCTGGGCGACCTTACAATGAGCAGTTCTTC. Translated, it gives CASSPAGRPYNEQFF.

The chain has TRBV28 and TRBJ2-3; 10 bases line up with TRBD2. Germline CDR1 and CDR2: MDHEN and SYDVKM. V lost 4 bases, J lost 2 bases, and 6 bases stayed unmatched. There are 16 residues in the CDR3. The CDR3 is CASSSILAGLTDTQYF. Written as DNA, the CDR3 is TGTGCCAGCAGTTCAATACTAGCGGGGCTCACAGATACGCAGTATTTT.

This chain connects TRBV19 to TRBJ1-5; D is unresolved. In germline, CDR1 is LNHDA, CDR2 SQIVND (reference sequence). V dropped 3 bases and J dropped 4 bases, with 10 bases sitting between them. The CDR3 has 14 residues. The CDR3 loop is CASSMRSLNQPQHF. As DNA, the CDR3 is TGTGCCAGTAGTATGCGGTCGTTAAATCAGCCCCAGCATTTT.

The genes are TRBV7-2 and TRBJ1-2, with TRBD1 identical over 9 bases. J gave up 2 bases and V 2 bases, and 3 bases lay outside the gene matches. This CDR3 has 15 residues. CDR1 and CDR2 (germline): SGHTA, FQGNSA. CDR3 DNA sequence: TGTGCCAGCAGCTTAAGACAGGGGGAAAACTATGGCTACACCTTC. The encoded protein is CASSLRQGENYGYTF.

The V call is TRBV19, the J call TRBJ1-1, with TRBD1 matching over 7 bases. Looked up from germline, CDR1 is LNHDA and CDR2 is SQIVND (reference sequence). V shed 4 bases, J shed 0 bases, and the junction held 8 bases outside the gene matches. The CDR3 totals 16 residues. Written as DNA, the CDR3 is TGTGCCAGTAGTACCCGGGACAGACGGATGAACACTGAAGCTTTCTTT. Translating it yields CASSTRDRRMNTEAFF.

This rearrangement joins TRBV27 to TRBJ2-1; 9 bases fit TRBD2. In germline, CDR1 is MNHEY, CDR2 SMNVEV (reference sequence). The trim removed 2 bases at V and 3 bases at J, leaving 8 bases unmatched. The CDR3 sequence is 17 residues long. The CDR3 loop is CASSLSLLAGIYNEQFF. CDR3 nucleotide sequence: TGTGCCAGCAGTTTAAGTCTTCTAGCGGGGATCTACAATGAGCAGTTCTTC.

The J gene is TRBJ2-1, the V gene TRBV7-2; 13 nucleotides agree with TRBD2. Germline V gene lookup returns CDR1 SGHTA and CDR2 FQGNSA. The CDR3 contains 17 residues. Unmatched junction bases numbered 11, after V lost 5 bases and J lost 7 bases. The CDR3 region is CASSLDLTSGGKNEQFF. DNA of the CDR3: TGTGCCAGCAGCCTTGATCTGACTAGCGGGGGGAAAAATGAGCAGTTCTTC.

V usage is TRBV11-1 and J usage is TRBJ1-1; 7 bases line up with TRBD1. V shed 5 bases, J shed 1 base, and the junction held 4 bases outside the gene matches. The CDR3 has 14 amino acids. In germline, CDR1 is SGHAT, CDR2 FQDESV (reference sequence). The DNA for the CDR3 is TGTGCCAGCAGCCTAAGACAGGGGAACACTGAAGCTTTCTTT. Amino acids: CASSLRQGNTEAFF.

The chain links TRBV4-1 to TRBJ2-3; D might be TRBD2 (6 bases). Trimming took off 1 base at V and 4 bases at J, with 18 bases between the two ends. Germline CDR1 and CDR2: MGHRA and YSYEKL. The CDR3 extends over 17 amino acids. The CDR3 reads CASSQAGGNFAADTQYF. CDR3 coding DNA: TGCGCCAGCAGCCAAGCCGGCGGGAACTTTGCGGCAGATACGCAGTATTTT.

As DNA, the CDR3 is TGTGCCAGCAGCTTGGCCCGACTAGCAATGGGCCACGAGCAGTACTTC. Protein: CASSLARLAMGHEQYF. This chain joins TRBV7-2 and TRBJ2-7, with TRBD2 identical over 7 bases. CDR1 and CDR2 from the germline V gene are SGHTA and FQGNSA. The CDR3 extends over 16 amino acids. With V trimmed by 3 bases and J by 5 bases, 13 bases remained unmatched.

This chain links TRBV19 with TRBJ1-3, with 7 positions matching TRBD1. Germline trimming cut 4 bases from V and 11 bases from J; bases unmatched to any gene: 8. The CDR3 has 13 amino acids. CDR1 and CDR2 (germline): LNHDA, SQIVND (reference sequence). The CDR3 DNA reads TGTGCCAGTAGTACGGGACAGCGGAGCGCCATATATTTT. It is translated as CASSTGQRSAIYF.

The V call is TRBV10-3, the J call TRBJ1-4, with 8 nucleotides matching TRBD1. The CDR3 consists of 14 residues. V shed 6 bases, J shed 8 bases, and the junction held 8 bases outside the gene matches. Germline loops: CDR1 ENHRY, CDR2 SYGVKD. The CDR3 loop is CAIRQTGVGEKLFF. CDR3 nucleotide sequence: TGTGCCATCAGACAGACAGGGGTGGGCGAAAAACTGTTTTTT.